Included here is one T cell receptor beta chain sequence, with context. These data belong to a study of shared T cell receptors in the human thymus. The repertoire was sequenced with immunoSEQ multiplex PCR; TCRdb's copy has only in-frame clones and lacks some. The table includes some 700,000 clones, approximately 85% detected once. Trimming stripped 3 bases from V and 4 bases from J, with 16 bases between. The CDR3 extends over 17 amino acids. Germline V gene lookup returns CDR1 MNHEY and CDR2 SMNVEV (reference sequence). This same sample was also taken into another study, of human thymus T cells. That paper adds: Corrective cardiac surgery supplied the resected thymus tissue. What related research reported was that thymic repertoires overlapped highly among unrelated individuals.

This rearrangement joins TRBV27 to TRBJ2-6, with a tentative D call TRBD2 (7 bases). The specimen sequenced was thymocytes. The receptor's source is a girl younger than two with a congenital heart defect. CDR3: CASSLGGGARGANVLTF. CDR3 coding DNA: TGTGCCAGCAGTTTGGGAGGGGGGGCCAGGGGGGCCAACGTCCTGACTTTC.